This T cell receptor beta chain was identified during a study of blood T cell repertoires in COVID-19. At the level of the study: T cells, B-cell-depleted T cells, or PBMCs provided the cDNA or gDNA that served as material.

CDR1 and CDR2 from the germline V gene are SGHTA and FQGNSA. CDR3 length: 13 residues. The J segment lost 9 bases and the V segment lost 4 bases, leaving 3 bases of the junction unmatched. As processed by the authors: Nucleated cell number was recorded as an estimate derived from reference gene primer amplification. Some clones are missing from TCRdb's copy, which holds only in-frame ones; the method was immunoSEQ multiplex PCR. V and J calls plus clone size are reproduced from that table; the DNA served to infer D and trimming. The sample holds 200,000 to 250,000 clones, 84% seen once. Participant age was roughly 18 to 100 years, and participants resided in about two dozen US areas. Participants were placed into cohorts based on the clinical history they reported.

The TCR originated in a woman in her forties who had recovered from COVID-19. Sequenced input: PBMCs or T cells enriched from blood (not recorded which). The chain joins TRBV7-2 to TRBJ2-1, with 10 bases that match TRBD2. The CDR3 nucleotides are TGTGCCAGCAGCTCCGGACTAGCGGCTGAGCAGTTCTTC. Protein sequence: CASSSGLAAEQFF.